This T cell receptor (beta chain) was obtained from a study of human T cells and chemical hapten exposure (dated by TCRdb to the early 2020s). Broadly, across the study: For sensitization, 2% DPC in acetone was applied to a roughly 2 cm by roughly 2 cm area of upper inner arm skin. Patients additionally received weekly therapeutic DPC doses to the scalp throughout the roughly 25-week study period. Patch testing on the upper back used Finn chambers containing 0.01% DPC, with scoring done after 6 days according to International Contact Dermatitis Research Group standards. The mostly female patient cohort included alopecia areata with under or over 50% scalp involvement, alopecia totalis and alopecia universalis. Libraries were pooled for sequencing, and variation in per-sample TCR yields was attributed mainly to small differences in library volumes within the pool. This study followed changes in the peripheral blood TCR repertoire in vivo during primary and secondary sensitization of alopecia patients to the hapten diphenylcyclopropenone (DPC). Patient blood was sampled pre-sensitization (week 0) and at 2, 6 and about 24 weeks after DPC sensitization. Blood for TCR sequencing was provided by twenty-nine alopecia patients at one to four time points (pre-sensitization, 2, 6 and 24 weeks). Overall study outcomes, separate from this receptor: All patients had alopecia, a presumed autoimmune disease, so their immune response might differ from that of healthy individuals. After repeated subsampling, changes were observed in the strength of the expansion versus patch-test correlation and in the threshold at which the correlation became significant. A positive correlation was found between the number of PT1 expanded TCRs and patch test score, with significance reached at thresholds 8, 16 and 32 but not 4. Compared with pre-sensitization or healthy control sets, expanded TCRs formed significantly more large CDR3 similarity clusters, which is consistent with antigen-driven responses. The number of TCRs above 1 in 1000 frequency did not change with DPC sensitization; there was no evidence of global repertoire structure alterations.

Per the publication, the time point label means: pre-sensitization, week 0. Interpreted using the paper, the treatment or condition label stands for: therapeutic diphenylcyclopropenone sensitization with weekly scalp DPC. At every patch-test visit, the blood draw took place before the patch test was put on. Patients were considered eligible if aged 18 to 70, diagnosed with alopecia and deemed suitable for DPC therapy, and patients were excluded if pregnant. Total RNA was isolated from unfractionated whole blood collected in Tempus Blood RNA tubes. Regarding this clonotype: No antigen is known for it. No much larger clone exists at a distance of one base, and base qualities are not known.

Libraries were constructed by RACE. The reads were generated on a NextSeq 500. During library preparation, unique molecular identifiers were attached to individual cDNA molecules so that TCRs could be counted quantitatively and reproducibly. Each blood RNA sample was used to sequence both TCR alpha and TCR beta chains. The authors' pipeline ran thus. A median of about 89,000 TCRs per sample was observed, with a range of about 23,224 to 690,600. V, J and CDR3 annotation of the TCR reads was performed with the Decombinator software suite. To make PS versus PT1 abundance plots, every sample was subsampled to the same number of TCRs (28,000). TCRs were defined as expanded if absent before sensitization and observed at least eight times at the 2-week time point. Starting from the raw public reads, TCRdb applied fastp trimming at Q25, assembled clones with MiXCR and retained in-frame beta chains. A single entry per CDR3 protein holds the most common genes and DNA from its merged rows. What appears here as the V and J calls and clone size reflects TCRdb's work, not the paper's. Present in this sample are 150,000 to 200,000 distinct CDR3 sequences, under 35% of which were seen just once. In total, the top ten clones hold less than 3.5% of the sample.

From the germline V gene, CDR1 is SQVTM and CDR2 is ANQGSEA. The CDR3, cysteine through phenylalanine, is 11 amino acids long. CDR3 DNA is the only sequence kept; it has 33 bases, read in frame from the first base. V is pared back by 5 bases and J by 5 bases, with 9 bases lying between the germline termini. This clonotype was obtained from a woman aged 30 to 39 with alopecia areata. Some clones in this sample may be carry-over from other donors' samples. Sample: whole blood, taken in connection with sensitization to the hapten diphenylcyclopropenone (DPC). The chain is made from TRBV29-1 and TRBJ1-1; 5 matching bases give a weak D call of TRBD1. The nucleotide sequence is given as TGCAGCGTTCTAGGGGAGACTGAAGCTTTCTTT. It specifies CSVLGETEAFF. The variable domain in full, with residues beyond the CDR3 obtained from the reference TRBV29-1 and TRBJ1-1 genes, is SAVISQKPSRDICQRGTSLTIQCQVDSQVTMMFWYRQQPGQSLTLIATANQGSEATYESGFVIDKFPISRPNLTFSTLTVSNMSPEDSSIYLCSVLGETEAFFGQGTRLTVV.